Below, 20 T cell receptor beta chains from the same sample are listed, as sequenced in a study of T cells in Graves' hyperthyroidism and ophthalmopathy. The investigators amplified TCR beta CDR3 regions from RNA transcripts. The study used the HTBI primer set for a first-round RT-PCR of the TCR CDR3. TCRdb reprocessed the multiplex PCR reads with MiXCR, giving one entry per CDR3 protein. The sample has 500,000 or so distinct CDR3 sequences, 17% seen once. The sample consisted of blood. All receptors come from a woman under 30 with Graves' ophthalmopathy.

This clonotype was seen more than once but under ten times. The chain links TRBV7-2 to TRBJ2-5, with D possibly being TRBD2 (6 bases). The CDR3 contains 15 residues. CDR1 is SGHTA and CDR2 is FQGNSA in the germline V gene. Trimming removed 0 bases at V and 4 bases at J, with 12 bases between. The CDR3: CASSLAGRQGETQYF. The CDR3 nucleotides are TGTGCCAGCAGCTTAGCGGGGAGGCAGGGAGAGACCCAGTACTTC.

This clonotype showed up many times. The chain is built from TRBV28 and TRBJ2-7; D remains unclear. Germline values: CDR1 MDHEN, CDR2 SYDVKM. With 3 bases removed from V and 1 base from J, the gap between germline ends came to 10 bases. The CDR3 totals 14 residues. The chain's CDR3 is CASSFEARSYEQYF. CDR3 bases: TGTGCCAGCAGTTTTGAGGCCAGGTCCTACGAGCAGTACTTC.

Points on this clonotype: The germline gene is not matched at one end of the junction; a read error may be the cause. The chain uses TRBV5-4 and TRBJ1-2; D is perhaps TRBD1 (6 bases). The CDR3 runs 16 residues. CDR1 and CDR2 from the germline V gene are SGHNT and YYREEE (reference sequence). The CDR3 DNA reads TGTGCGAGCAAACTTGGGGATCCAGGGGAGGTCTATGGCTACACCTTC. Translated: CASKLGDPGEVYGYTF.

The CDR3 DNA sequence: TGTGCCAGCAGTTACCTGGCGACGACTGGGGTGGCCTACCAAGAGACCCAGTACTTC. It is translated as CASSYLATTGVAYQETQYF. The chain couples TRBV6-2 or TRBV6-3 to TRBJ2-5; the D is unclear. This CDR3 spans 19 amino acids. Germline CDR1 is MNHEY and CDR2 is SVGEGT. The ends were cut back, 2 bases at V and 0 bases at J, with 22 bases in the middle.

The V gene is TRBV3-1, the J gene TRBJ2-5; D call uncertain. This CDR3 has 13 amino acids. With 0 bases removed from V and 3 bases from J, the gap between germline ends came to 5 bases. From germline, CDR1 is LGHDT and CDR2 YNNKEL (reference sequence). The CDR3 loop reads CASSQETEETQYF. The CDR3 nucleotides are TGTGCCAGCAGCCAAGAGACTGAAGAGACCCAGTACTTC.

V usage is TRBV4-1 and J usage is TRBJ1-6, with 8 positions matching TRBD1. With 11 bases clipped from V and 9 bases from J, the junction kept 9 bases outside the gene matches. The CDR3 length is 13 residues. CDR1 and CDR2 from the germline V gene are MGHRA and YSYEKL. The CDR3 DNA is TGCGCCGCTAGACAGGGGAGGCTTTCACCCCTCCACTTT. It is translated as CAARQGRLSPLHF.

This clonotype has a count of ten or more. The gene calls are TRBV9 and TRBJ2-7; 7 nucleotides align to TRBD1. Germline V gene lookup returns CDR1 SGDLS and CDR2 YYNGEE. V dropped 2 bases and J dropped 3; count of bases not matched to a gene: 8. This CDR3 is 15 amino acids long. CDR3 protein: CASSVLGQEGYEQYF. The DNA of the CDR3 is TGTGCCAGCAGCGTCCTTGGACAGGAAGGCTACGAGCAGTACTTC.

This clonotype was detected ten times or more. CDR3 sequence (DNA): TGTGCCAGCAGTTCACGGGACAGGGGATACACTGAAGCTTTCTTT. Translated, it gives CASSSRDRGYTEAFF. J is TRBJ1-1 and V is TRBV6-1, with 10 bases identical to TRBD1. V was clipped by 5 bases and J by 3 bases; unmatched bases: 6. This CDR3 is 15 amino acids long. In germline, CDR1 is MNHNS, CDR2 SASEGT.

A few counts support this clonotype. V usage is TRBV6-1 and J usage is TRBJ1-1; TRBD1 aligns across 10 bases. The length of the CDR3 is 16 residues. V dropped 5 bases and J dropped 4; count of bases not matched to a gene: 10. Germline loops: CDR1 MNHNS, CDR2 SASEGT. In nucleotides, the CDR3 is TGTGCCAGCAGTTCCGGGACAGGGGTGTTAGTCACTGAAGCTTTCTTT. Its protein is CASSSGTGVLVTEAFF.

The V call is TRBV6-1, the J call TRBJ1-2, with TRBD1 matching 7 bases. The CDR3 consists of 12 residues. Per germline, CDR1 MNHNS and CDR2 SASEGT. Trimming took 9 bases from V and 4 from J; bases not matched to a gene: 5. CDR3 in amino acids: CARGDSPYGYTF. CDR3 DNA sequence: TGTGCCAGGGGGGACAGCCCCTATGGCTACACCTTC.

This rearrangement joins TRBV20-1 to TRBJ2-7; 7 nucleotides align to TRBD1. Trimming took 0 bases from V and 2 from J; bases not matched to a gene: 10. This CDR3 is 16 amino acids long. Per germline, CDR1 DFQATT and CDR2 SNEGSKA (reference sequence). The CDR3 DNA is TGCAGTGCTAGAGATGGGAAACAGGGGATCCCCTACGAGCAGTACTTC. Its translation: CSARDGKQGIPYEQYF.

This clonotype has a handful of counts. The junction does not match germline at one end; this may be a read error. J is TRBJ1-5 and V is TRBV12-3 or TRBV12-4; a weak D match, TRBD1 (5 bases). This CDR3 comprises 16 residues. CDR3 DNA sequence: TGTGCCAGCAGGCCCGCGGGCGGGACGGGCAATCAGCCCCGGCATTTT. Its translation: CASRPAGGTGNQPRHF.

This clonotype came up many times. This CDR3 reads CASSPTGSSYNSPLHF. CDR3 DNA sequence: TGTGCCAGCAGTCCGACAGGGAGCTCCTATAATTCACCCCTCCACTTT. The chain combines TRBV28 with TRBJ1-6; 7 nucleotides match TRBD1. The CDR3 extends over 16 amino acids. Germline loops: CDR1 MDHEN, CDR2 SYDVKM. J gave up 0 bases and V 5 bases, and 4 bases lay outside the gene matches. Variable domain in full (rest from reference TRBV28 and TRBJ1-6): DVKVTQSSRYLVKRTGEKVFLECVQDMDHENMFWYRQDPGLGLRLIYFSYDVKMKEKGDIPEGYSVSREKKERFSLILESASTNQTSMYLCASSPTGSSYNSPLHFGNGTRLTVT.

This clonotype has a handful of counts. The chain uses TRBV5-1 and TRBJ2-7, with TRBD2 identical over 13 bases. Trimming removed 3 bases from V and 2 bases from J; junction bases left unmatched: 5. CDR3 length equals 16 residues. Germline CDR1 reads SGHRS; CDR2 reads YFSETQ. CDR3 DNA sequence: TGCGCCAGCAGCTGGACAGGACTAGCGGGAGCCTACGAGCAGTACTTC. It codes for CASSWTGLAGAYEQYF.

On this clonotype: A much larger clone differs from this one at a single base, so this may be a read error. This chain uses TRBV6-1 with TRBJ2-7; 11 nucleotides match TRBD1. The CDR3 length is 13 residues. Germline-derived CDR1 and CDR2 are MNHNS and SASEGT. The V segment lost 5 bases and the J segment 6 bases; nucleotides outside the gene matches: 3. The chain's CDR3 is CASSPGTGGEQYF. DNA for the CDR3: TGTGCCAGCAGTCCCGGGACAGGGGGCGAGCAGTACTTC.

This clonotype was counted ten times or more. This chain uses TRBV7-2 with TRBJ1-2; D is unclear. The CDR3 loop spans 14 amino acids. The germline V and J ends were trimmed by 5 bases and 8 bases, with 18 bases remaining between them. In germline, CDR1 is SGHTA, CDR2 FQGNSA. The CDR3 protein is CASSQVGPSGGYTF. The DNA for the CDR3 is TGTGCCAGCAGCCAAGTAGGCCCCTCGGGAGGCTACACCTTC.

This clonotype was detected a few times. This chain links TRBV30 with TRBJ2-7; 8 nucleotides agree with TRBD2. V gave up 2 bases and J gave up 0 bases; unmatched junction bases: 21. CDR3 length equals 20 residues. CDR1 is GTSNPN and CDR2 is SVGIG in the germline V gene (reference sequence). CDR3 in amino acids: CAWSFRGGAGERKSSYEQYF. Here the CDR3 DNA reads TGTGCCTGGAGTTTTAGAGGTGGAGCGGGAGAAAGGAAAAGCTCCTACGAGCAGTACTTC.

About this clonotype: A read error may account for a junction end that differs from germline. V usage is TRBV2 and J usage is TRBJ2-3; 16 nucleotides align to TRBD2. Germline values: CDR1 SNHLY, CDR2 FYNNEI. This CDR3 comprises 16 residues. CDR3: CASSEGTSGGAYTQYF. The CDR3 DNA follows: TGCGCCAGCAGTGAGGGGACTAGCGGGGGGGCCTATACGCAGTATTTT.

This clonotype appeared many times. This sequence joins TRBV28 and TRBJ2-1; maybe TRBD1 (5 bases). Between the trimmed V and J ends, which lost 3 bases and 4 bases, there was a span of 19 bases. Germline V CDR1 and CDR2: MDHEN, SYDVKM. This CDR3 spans 17 amino acids. CDR3 protein: CASSFPPADIRYNEQFF. The DNA for the CDR3 is TGTGCCAGCAGTTTCCCCCCTGCGGACATCCGTTACAATGAGCAGTTCTTC. The full variable domain, in which reference TRBV28 and TRBJ2-1 provide the parts outside the CDR3, is DVKVTQSSRYLVKRTGEKVFLECVQDMDHENMFWYRQDPGLGLRLIYFSYDVKMKEKGDIPEGYSVSREKKERFSLILESASTNQTSMYLCASSFPPADIRYNEQFFGPGTRLTVL.

This clonotype was seen a few times. The rearrangement joins TRBV19 to TRBJ1-1; 7 bases fit TRBD1. Per the germline V gene, CDR1 is LNHDA and CDR2 is SQIVND (reference sequence). V dropped 6 bases and J dropped 0; count of bases not matched to a gene: 4. This CDR3 contains 14 residues. The CDR3 bases are TGTGCCAGTAGAACAGGGGACTTGAACACTGAAGCTTTCTTT. This codes for CASRTGDLNTEAFF.